This is a list of T cell receptor beta chains from one sample in a study of T cell responses to AZD1222 COVID-19 vaccine. Using immunoSEQ multiplex PCR, the repertoire was profiled, and TCRdb retains in-frame clones only, with some absent. This table has nearly 110,000 clones, under 95% appearing once. The specimen was peripheral blood, collected on day 0 of AZD1222 vaccination. Receptors originate from an adult in good health. The CDR3 runs from the conserved cysteine through the conserved F or W. The D gene is left open where the match is weak. Rows may omit the clone size; those that give it use once, few, many or a size class.

.	.	TRBV6-2/TRBV6-3	TRBJ2-1	CASSYVVMNEQFF	TGTGCCAGCAGTTACGTAGTTATGAATGAGCAGTTCTTC
.	.	TRBV28	TRBJ1-2	CASSLQLGTARVQNKTNGYTF	TGTGCCAGCAGTTTACAACTCGGGACGGCGAGAGTCCAGAACAAGACAAATGGCTACACCTTC
.	.	TRBV5-6	TRBJ2-6	CASSWSLVGANVLTF	TGTGCCAGCAGCTGGAGCTTGGTTGGGGCCAACGTCCTGACTTTC
.	TRBD2	TRBV3-1/TRBV3-2	TRBJ2-7	CASSQVAGGYYEQYF	TGTGCCAGCAGCCAAGTTGCGGGGGGGTACTACGAGCAGTACTTC
.	.	TRBV5-1	TRBJ2-1	CASSFSIVNEQFF	TGCGCCAGCAGCTTTTCAATAGTTAATGAGCAGTTCTTC
.	TRBD1	TRBV6-2/TRBV6-3	TRBJ1-2	CASSYTRGNYGYTF	TGTGCCAGCAGTTATACCAGGGGGAACTATGGCTACACCTTC
.	TRBD1	TRBV12-3/TRBV12-4	TRBJ2-7	CASRPGQGYEQYF	TGTGCCAGCAGGCCGGGACAGGGCTACGAGCAGTACTTC
.	TRBD1	TRBV3-1/TRBV3-2	TRBJ1-6	CASRAPEGQGGNSPLHF	TGTGCCAGCAGAGCCCCCGAAGGACAGGGGGGTAATTCACCCCTCCACTTT
.	.	TRBV5-1	TRBJ1-6	CASSASGSSYNSPLHF	TGCGCCAGCAGCGCATCGGGGAGCTCCTATAATTCACCCCTCCACTTT
.	.	TRBV19	TRBJ2-5	CASSIKGLGLQETQYF	TGTGCCAGTAGTATTAAGGGACTTGGGCTACAAGAGACCCAGTACTTC
few	TRBD1	TRBV2	TRBJ1-4	CASTQGTGGGEKLFF	TGTGCCAGCACCCAAGGGACAGGTGGGGGTGAAAAACTGTTTTTT
once	.	TRBV7-2	TRBJ1-3	CASSLDGVFGNTIYF	TGTGCCAGCAGCTTAGATGGTGTTTTTGGAAACACCATATATTTT
.	.	TRBV20-1	TRBJ1-2	CSATPHYGYTF	TGCAGTGCAACCCCCCACTATGGCTACACCTTC
.	.	TRBV4-3	TRBJ2-2	CASSQITSSGELFF	TGCGCCAGCAGCCAGATAACTAGTTCCGGGGAGCTGTTTTTT
.	.	TRBV9	TRBJ1-4	CASSDSGANNEKLFF	TGTGCCAGCAGCGACTCCGGGGCCAATAATGAAAAACTGTTTTTT
.	TRBD2	TRBV11-2	TRBJ2-3	CASSRGGGTDTQYF	TGTGCCAGCAGCCGCGGGGGGGGCACAGATACGCAGTATTTT
.	TRBD2	TRBV6-5	TRBJ2-1	CASRGGRSYNEQFF	TGTGCCAGCAGGGGAGGGAGATCCTACAATGAGCAGTTCTTC
few	.	TRBV28	TRBJ2-6	CASRTPSSGANVLTF	TGTGCCAGCAGGACTCCCAGCTCTGGGGCCAACGTCCTGACTTTC
.	.	TRBV5-1	TRBJ1-6	CASSLGRGSPLHF	TGCGCCAGCAGCTTGGGGAGGGGATCACCCCTCCACTTT
.	.	TRBV5-5	TRBJ1-1	CASSRNRVVTEAFF	TGTGCCAGCAGCCGGAACAGGGTTGTGACTGAAGCTTTCTTT
.	.	TRBV7-2	TRBJ1-2	CASSFPSYGYTF	TGTGCCAGCAGCTTCCCGTCATATGGCTACACCTTC
.	TRBD1	TRBV7-2	TRBJ2-1	CASTRDRAYNEQFF	TGTGCCAGCACCCGGGACAGGGCCTACAATGAGCAGTTCTTC
.	.	TRBV2	TRBJ1-3	CASSDSGGRNTIYF	TGTGCCAGCAGTGACTCGGGAGGCAGAAACACCATATATTTT
.	.	TRBV5-6	TRBJ2-1	CASRFSNEQFF	TGTGCCAGCAGATTCAGCAATGAGCAGTTCTTC
once	TRBD1	TRBV7-6	TRBJ1-2	CASSLDRGQGYTF	TGTGCCAGCAGCCTGGACAGGGGGCAAGGCTACACCTTC
.	.	TRBV7-9	TRBJ1-1	CASSSPTGRRGTEAFF	TGTGCCAGCAGCTCCCCGACAGGCAGGCGCGGGACTGAAGCTTTCTTT
.	.	TRBV27	TRBJ1-5	CASSLSQNNQPQHF	TGTGCCAGCAGTTTGTCACAGAACAATCAGCCCCAGCATTTT
once	TRBD1	TRBV6-5	TRBJ2-7	CASSRDRGTYEQYF	TGTGCCAGCAGCCGGGACAGGGGGACCTACGAGCAGTACTTC
.	TRBD1	TRBV14	TRBJ1-6	CASSQQGARNSPLHF	TGTGCCAGCAGCCAACAGGGGGCGAGGAATTCACCCCTCCACTTT
.	.	TRBV11-3	TRBJ2-3	CASSAPGLALSDTQYF	TGTGCCAGCAGCGCCCCGGGGCTAGCTCTATCAGATACGCAGTATTTT
.	.	TRBV10-3	TRBJ1-5	CAISESSSNQPQHF	TGTGCCATCAGTGAGAGCAGCAGCAATCAGCCCCAGCATTTT
.	.	TRBV3-1/TRBV3-2	TRBJ1-2	CASSQGRIYGYTF	TGTGCCAGCAGCCAAGGGAGGATCTATGGCTACACCTTC
.	TRBD2	TRBV19	TRBJ2-3	CASSTPAGTGGLTQYF	TGTGCCAGTAGTACCCCGGCCGGGACGGGAGGTCTCACGCAGTATTTT
.	TRBD1	TRBV25-1	TRBJ1-4	CASSALQGADEKLFF	TGTGCCAGCAGTGCCCTACAGGGGGCGGACGAAAAACTGTTTTTT
.	.	TRBV6-5	TRBJ2-4	CASTGTKNIQYF	TGTGCCAGTACAGGGACCAAAAACATTCAGTACTTC
.	.	TRBV5-4	TRBJ2-3	CASKATGPTDTQYF	TGTGCCAGCAAGGCAACGGGGCCCACAGATACGCAGTATTTT
.	TRBD1	TRBV3-1/TRBV3-2	TRBJ1-5	CASSQGGTGRTSNQPQHF	TGTGCCAGCAGCCAAGGGGGGACAGGGAGGACTAGCAATCAGCCCCAGCATTTT
.	TRBD1	TRBV12-3/TRBV12-4	TRBJ1-2	CASTSDRYYGYTF	TGTGCCAGCACCTCGGACAGGTACTATGGCTACACCTTC
.	TRBD2	TRBV10-3	TRBJ2-1	CAISDPSGGAWNEQFF	TGTGCCATCAGTGACCCGAGCGGGGGGGCTTGGAATGAGCAGTTCTTC
.	TRBD1	TRBV5-1	TRBJ1-5	CASSVADRGEDNQPQHF	TGCGCCAGCAGCGTAGCTGACAGGGGAGAAGACAATCAGCCCCAGCATTTT
once	.	TRBV27	TRBJ1-1	CASSRGSGVTEAFF	TGTGCCAGCAGTAGGGGCTCAGGGGTCACTGAAGCTTTCTTT
.	TRBD2	TRBV7-2	TRBJ2-3	CASSLSSGGTDTQYF	TGTGCCAGCAGCTTGTCTAGCGGGGGCACAGATACGCAGTATTTT
.	.	TRBV20-1	TRBJ1-2	CSLGRYGYTF	TGCAGCTTGGGCCGGTATGGCTACACCTTC
few	TRBD2	TRBV7-2	TRBJ2-1	CASSPQAAGGLGEQFF	TGTGCCAGCAGCCCTCAGGCAGCGGGGGGGCTGGGTGAGCAGTTCTTC
.	.	TRBV7-6	TRBJ2-6	CASSFGGSGANVLTF	TGTGCCAGCAGCTTCGGGGGCTCTGGGGCCAACGTCCTGACTTTC
.	.	TRBV6-5	TRBJ1-3	CASSPNSGNTIYF	TGTGCCAGCAGCCCCAACTCTGGAAACACCATATATTTT
.	.	TRBV29-1	TRBJ1-2	CSVAPWPLGSGYTF	TGCAGCGTTGCCCCCTGGCCCCTGGGTAGCGGCTACACCTTC
.	.	TRBV6-2/TRBV6-3	TRBJ2-7	CASSEDSLSYEQYF	TGTGCCAGCAGTGAGGACAGTCTCTCCTACGAGCAGTACTTC
.	.	TRBV6-2/TRBV6-3	TRBJ1-5	CASSSTPYRYKGPNQPQHF	TGTGCCAGCAGTTCAACGCCCTACAGGTACAAGGGCCCCAATCAGCCCCAGCATTTT
.	.	TRBV4-2	TRBJ1-6	CASSQDVRGSPLHF	TGTGCCAGCAGCCAAGACGTTAGGGGTTCACCCCTCCACTTT
.	.	TRBV4-3	TRBJ2-7	CASSQDQSGRGRYEQYF	TGCGCCAGCAGCCAAGATCAGAGTGGGCGGGGGCGATACGAGCAGTACTTC
.	.	TRBV4-3	TRBJ1-4	CASSHHQGTAAREKLFF	TGCGCCAGCAGCCATCATCAGGGAACGGCGGCCCGCGAAAAACTGTTTTTT
.	TRBD2	TRBV30	TRBJ2-3	CAWSVSGGSTDTQYF	TGTGCCTGGAGTGTTAGCGGGGGGAGTACAGATACGCAGTATTTT
.	.	TRBV2	TRBJ1-6	CASSEAPGSPLHF	TGTGCCAGCAGTGAAGCCCCGGGGTCACCCCTCCACTTT
.	TRBD2	TRBV4-2	TRBJ2-3	CASSLQRGDTDTQYF	TGTGCCAGCAGCCTACAGCGGGGGGACACAGATACGCAGTATTTT
.	.	TRBV5-8	TRBJ2-7	CASSLVGRYEQYF	TGTGCCAGCAGCTTGGTGGGGCGTTACGAGCAGTACTTC
once	.	TRBV2	TRBJ1-4	CASTLTGVGEKLFF	TGTGCCAGCACCCTGACGGGGGTCGGGGAAAAACTGTTTTTT
once	.	TRBV6-2/TRBV6-3	TRBJ1-2	CASSYHRDRGNYGYTF	TGTGCCAGCAGTTACCATAGGGACCGGGGGAACTATGGCTACACCTTC
.	TRBD1	TRBV6-4	TRBJ1-2	CARPSDRANYGYTF	TGTGCCAGGCCCTCCGACAGGGCTAACTATGGCTACACCTTC